The present TCR beta chain was sequenced within a study of T-cell memory formation after mild COVID-19. Study-level background: TCR clustering was largely donor specific. Points from the study as a whole: CD4+ contracting clones were found mainly in CM and EM, and CD8+ ones in EMRA. What remained unconfirmed was the SARS-CoV-2 specificity of second-wave clones peaking on day 37.

The CDR3 spans 11 residues. Germline V gives CDR1 DFQATT, CDR2 SNEGSKA (reference sequence). V lost 2 bases and J lost 2, with 3 bases in between. This clonotype was detected only a few times. Its antigen is as yet unknown. 5'RACE primed from the constant segment yielded TCR alpha and TCR beta cDNA libraries bearing sample barcodes and UMIs. One entry per CDR3 protein, called by TCRdb with MiXCR from the 5' RACE reads. The table lists around 500,000 distinct CDR3 sequences, 15% to 20% of them singletons. Source material: PBMCs or a T cell subset sorted from them (not recorded which). The rearrangement joins TRBV20-1 to TRBJ1-2; no clear D. The sequence was obtained from an adult woman who had mild COVID-19 (a few samples of this study predate the infection). Cell type and time point are not known. The CDR3, as DNA: TGCAGTGCTAGATCCAACTATGGCTACACCTTC. Its translation: CSARSNYGYTF.